What follows is one T cell receptor (beta chain) and its context. The sample belongs to a study of blood T cell repertoires in COVID-19. Assay used: immunoSEQ multiplex PCR; TCRdb lists only in-frame clones, some missing. The sample gives 220,000 or so clones, under 90% of which show up once; 3% to 4% is in the top ten. CDR1 is LNHDA, CDR2 SQIVND, per germline (reference sequence). Trimming cost V 7 bases and J 8 bases; bases outside gene matches: 12. The CDR3 has 15 residues. This TCR was sampled from an older woman who had recovered from COVID-19. The chain joins TRBV19 to TRBJ2-2; TRBD1 agrees at 8 bases. The sequenced sample was PBMCs or T cells enriched from blood (not recorded which). Here the CDR3 DNA reads TGTGCCAGTAATCCCGGTCAGGGGGCATATGGGGAGCTGTTTTTT. This translates into CASNPGQGAYGELFF.